A selection of T cell receptor beta chains follows, all from one sample in a study of OX40 agonist ivuxolimab in advanced cancers. TCRdb keeps only in-frame clones here, not all; method: immunoSEQ multiplex PCR. This table has about 63,000 clones, around nine tenths appearing once. The source material was CD4+ or CD8+ T cells sorted from blood, sampled in a trial of the OX40 agonist ivuxolimab. These receptors originate from an adult with an advanced solid tumor such as melanoma, head and neck, liver or kidney cancer. Both conserved end residues are part of each CDR3. The D gene is left open where the match is weak. Clone size is shown for a subset of rows, as once, few, many or a class of expanded clone.

>TRBV6-5|TRBJ2-2|few|TRBD1
TGTGCCAGCAGCTTCGGGACAGGAAACACCGGGGAGCTGTTTTTT
CASSFGTGNTGELFF
>TRBV5-3|TRBJ1-2|-|TRBD1
TGTGCCAGAAGCTTGGGATCGGGACAGTCGGGCTACACCTTC
CARSLGSGQSGYTF
>TRBV28|TRBJ1-1|once|-
TGTGCCAGCAGTTCACAATGGGACGGGAACACTGAAGCTTTCTTT
CASSSQWDGNTEAFF
>TRBV28|TRBJ2-1|-|-
TGTGCCAGCAGTTTGAGAGCTTTAAATGAGCAGTTCTTC
CASSLRALNEQFF
>TRBV28|TRBJ2-1|-|-
TGTGCCAGCAGTTTGGCGAGCCCTTACAATGAGCAGTTCTTC
CASSLASPYNEQFF
>TRBV2|TRBJ2-2|-|TRBD2
TGTGCCAGCAGTGAAGGCGCTAGCGGGAACACCGGGGAGCTGTTTTTT
CASSEGASGNTGELFF
>TRBV23-1|TRBJ2-1|once|-
TGCGCCAGCAGTCAGGCCGGGACCCCTGAAGGCCACTATGAGCAGTTCTTC
CASSQAGTPEGHYEQFF
>TRBV19|TRBJ2-7|-|-
TGTGCCAGTAGTATTCTGCCGAGGGCCGAGCAGTACTTC
CASSILPRAEQYF
>TRBV5-1|TRBJ2-7|-|TRBD1
TGCGCCAGCAGCATCCTTCCGGGACAGGGCTTCCACGAGCAGTACTTC
CASSILPGQGFHEQYF
>TRBV5-1|TRBJ2-1|-|TRBD2
TGCGCCAGCAGCCCTAGCGGGAGCTCCTACAATGAGCAGTTCTTC
CASSPSGSSYNEQFF
>TRBV28|TRBJ2-1|-|TRBD2
TGTGCCAGCAGTTTTCCGGGACTAGCCCACAATGAGCAGTTCTTC
CASSFPGLAHNEQFF
>TRBV5-1|TRBJ1-3|-|-
TGCGCCAGCAGCCCGGAAGGCAGGGGAAACACCATATATTTT
CASSPEGRGNTIYF
>TRBV28|TRBJ2-5|once|-
TGTGCCAGCGCAACGTCCGGGGAGACCCAGTACTTC
CASATSGETQYF
>TRBV2|TRBJ1-5|-|TRBD1
TGTGCCAGCGGAATGACAGGGGGCAATCAGCCCCAGCATTTT
CASGMTGGNQPQHF
>TRBV4-2|TRBJ2-2|-|-
TGTGCCAGCAGCCAAGTCAGGGACACCGGGGAGCTGTTTTTT
CASSQVRDTGELFF
>TRBV30|TRBJ1-4|-|-
TGTGCCTGGAGTCCTTCCCCGGGACGGCGGGCGGAAAAACTGTTTTTT
CAWSPSPGRRAEKLFF
>TRBV4-1|TRBJ2-1|-|TRBD1
TGCGCCAGCAAGGGGACAGGCGGTAGTGAGCAGTTCTTC
CASKGTGGSEQFF
>TRBV14|TRBJ2-7|-|TRBD2
TGTGCCAGCAGCCAGTCTGCTGGGAGCGGGAGTGAGCAGTACTTC
CASSQSAGSGSEQYF